This TCR beta chain is from a study of T-cell reconstitution after alpha-beta-depleted transplantation in children. Study outcomes and limitations: Reported findings indicate that, about two months after transplant, alpha-beta T cells came from several hundred expanded clones, which were derived from non-depleted graft cells. The study traced high day-60 TCRbeta diversity in some patients to surviving recipient T cells and thymic progenitors. T-cell counts and diversity were attributed mostly to newly produced T cells one year after transplant.

The TCRbeta library incorporated unique molecular identifiers. Each CDR3 protein is one row after TCRdb ran MiXCR on the PCR reads. The table shows about 900,000 distinct CDR3 sequences, with about 31% occurring only once. This clonotype was detected only a few times. What it binds is unknown. The V gene lost 1 base and the J gene lost 0 bases, with 12 bases spanning the gap. The CDR3 runs to 16 residues. The V gene's germline CDR1 is SGHDT and CDR2 YYEEEE. The chain recombines TRBV5-6 with TRBJ2-3, with D perhaps matching TRBD2 (6 bases). This receptor was obtained from a boy younger than two who had a stem cell transplant for SCID, so the T cells may come from the graft donor. The material sequenced was PBMCs, mostly from graft donor cells, taken 360 days after TCRalphabeta/CD19-depleted stem cell transplant. The CDR3 region has the DNA TGTGCCAGCAGCTTGCCATTCGGGACTAGCACAGATACGCAGTATTTT. Translating it yields CASSLPFGTSTDTQYF.